The entry that follows covers one TCR beta chain sequence. Its cognate antigen is unknown. The table came from immunoSEQ multiplex PCR; TCRdb's copy has only in-frame clones and leaves some out. The data contain about 120,000 clones, about 92% of them singletons. The record originates from a study of T cell responses to AZD1222 COVID-19 vaccine. Findings and limits, study-wide: Baseline seropositives among AZD1222 recipients totaled only six.

The source material was peripheral blood, sampled 28 days after the second AZD1222 dose. This sequence was found in an adult who received the AZD1222 COVID-19 vaccine.

The DNA of the CDR3 is TGTGCCAGCGGAACACAGGGTAGCACTGAAGCTTTCTTT. It translates to CASGTQGSTEAFF. The J gene is TRBJ1-1, the V gene TRBV6-5, with a weak D call TRBD1 (6 bases). V was clipped by 8 bases and J by 4 bases, with 14 bases between them. This CDR3 region has 13 residues. Germline lookup yields CDR1 MNHEY and CDR2 SVGAGI.